This T cell receptor beta chain was observed in a study of identical twins. Study results and limitations: Out-of-frame alpha sequences shared by twins were enriched for low generation probability. Zero-insertion analyses might be partly confounded by invariant T cells like MAIT and iNKT.

For this clonotype: Antigen: not known.

Unique molecular identifiers were present on the cDNA, and a universal primer site came from template switching. From the 5' RACE reads, TCRdb called clonotypes with MiXCR, one entry per CDR3 protein. The sample has fewer than 500,000 distinct CDR3 sequences, 13% to 15% seen once. Germline lookup yields CDR1 DFQATT and CDR2 SNEGSKA (reference sequence). Trimming shortened V by 6 bases and J by 4 bases, and 18 bases separated the two germline ends. This CDR3 region has 14 residues. These data were likewise used in another study, on yellow fever vaccine responses in identical twins.

Sequenced sample: CD4+ T cells sorted from blood. V and J are TRBV20-1 and TRBJ2-5; a weak D match, TRBD1 (5 bases). This receptor was taken from a young woman in good health. Here the CDR3 reads CSAKPRVGVETQYF. CDR3 DNA: TGCAGTGCAAAACCCAGGGTAGGGGTAGAGACCCAGTACTTC.